This entry is about one TCR beta chain. The data stem from a study of blood T cell repertoires in COVID-19. Germline V gene lookup returns CDR1 MDHEN and CDR2 SYDVKM. Between the trimmed V and J ends, which lost 6 bases and 7 bases, there was a span of 9 bases. The CDR3 covers 11 residues. TCRdb's table, derived via immunoSEQ multiplex PCR, lists solely in-frame clones and lacks some. The table has 400,000 to 450,000 clones, about 90% seen once. The origin of this receptor is a man between 18 and 35 years old who had recovered from COVID-19. The rearrangement links TRBV28 to TRBJ1-2, with D maybe TRBD1 (5 bases). Sample: PBMCs or T cells enriched from blood (not recorded which). For the CDR3, the DNA is TGTGCCAGCAGGGATAGGGGTGGCTACACCTTC. Translating it yields CASRDRGGYTF.